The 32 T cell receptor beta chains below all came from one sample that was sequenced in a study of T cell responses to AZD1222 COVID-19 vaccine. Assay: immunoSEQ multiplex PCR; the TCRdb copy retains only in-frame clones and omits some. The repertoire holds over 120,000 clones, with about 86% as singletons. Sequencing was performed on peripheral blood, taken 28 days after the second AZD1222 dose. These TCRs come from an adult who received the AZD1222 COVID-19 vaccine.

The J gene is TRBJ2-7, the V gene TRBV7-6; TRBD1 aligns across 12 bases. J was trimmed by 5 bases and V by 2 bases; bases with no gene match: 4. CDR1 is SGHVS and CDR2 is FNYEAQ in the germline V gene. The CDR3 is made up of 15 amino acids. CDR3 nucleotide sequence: TGTGCCAGCAGCTTAACGGGACAGGGGGCCGACGAGCAGTACTTC. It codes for CASSLTGQGADEQYF.

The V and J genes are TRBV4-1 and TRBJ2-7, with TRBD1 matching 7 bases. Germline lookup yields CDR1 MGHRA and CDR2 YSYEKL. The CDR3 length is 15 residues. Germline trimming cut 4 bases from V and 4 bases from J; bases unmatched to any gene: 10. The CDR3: CASSRAGTASYEQYF. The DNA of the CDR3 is TGCGCCAGCAGCCGAGCCGGGACAGCTTCATACGAGCAGTACTTC.

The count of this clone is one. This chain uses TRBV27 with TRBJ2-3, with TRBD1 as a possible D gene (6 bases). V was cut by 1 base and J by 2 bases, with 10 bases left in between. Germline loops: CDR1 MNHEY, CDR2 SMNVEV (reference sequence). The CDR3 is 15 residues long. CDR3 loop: CASSLYTGPTDTQYF. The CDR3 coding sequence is TGTGCCAGCAGTTTATATACAGGGCCCACAGATACGCAGTATTTT.

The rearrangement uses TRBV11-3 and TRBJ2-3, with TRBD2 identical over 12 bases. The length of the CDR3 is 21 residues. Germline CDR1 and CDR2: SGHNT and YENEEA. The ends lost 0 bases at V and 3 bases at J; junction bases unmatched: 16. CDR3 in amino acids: CASSLDPTWASGGARTDTQYF. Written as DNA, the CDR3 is TGTGCCAGCAGCTTAGACCCCACCTGGGCTAGCGGGGGGGCAAGGACAGATACGCAGTATTTT.

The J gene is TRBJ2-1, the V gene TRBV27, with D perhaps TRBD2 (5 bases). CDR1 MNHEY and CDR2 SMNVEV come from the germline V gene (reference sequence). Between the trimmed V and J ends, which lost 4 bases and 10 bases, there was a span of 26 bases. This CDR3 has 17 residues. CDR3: CASSSRTRLTPSDEQFF. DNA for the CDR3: TGTGCCAGCAGTTCCCGGACTCGCCTAACCCCCTCAGACGAGCAGTTCTTC.

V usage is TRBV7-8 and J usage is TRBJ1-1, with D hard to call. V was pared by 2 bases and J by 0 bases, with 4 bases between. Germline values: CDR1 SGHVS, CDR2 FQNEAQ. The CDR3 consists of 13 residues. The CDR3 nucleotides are TGTGCCAGCAGCTTATTTGTGAACACTGAAGCTTTCTTT. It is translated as CASSLFVNTEAFF.

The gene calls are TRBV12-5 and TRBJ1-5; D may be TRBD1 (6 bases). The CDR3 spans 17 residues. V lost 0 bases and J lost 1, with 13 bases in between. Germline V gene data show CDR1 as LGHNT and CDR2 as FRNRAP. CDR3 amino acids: CASGLVPAGVSNQPQHF. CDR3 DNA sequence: TGTGCTAGTGGTTTGGTACCCGCAGGGGTGAGCAATCAGCCCCAGCATTTT.

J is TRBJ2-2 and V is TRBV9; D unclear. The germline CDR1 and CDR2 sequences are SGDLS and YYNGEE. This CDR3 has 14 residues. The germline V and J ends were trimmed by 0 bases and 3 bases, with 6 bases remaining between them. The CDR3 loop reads CASSVEAHTGELFF. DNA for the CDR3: TGTGCCAGCAGCGTAGAAGCCCACACCGGGGAGCTGTTTTTT.

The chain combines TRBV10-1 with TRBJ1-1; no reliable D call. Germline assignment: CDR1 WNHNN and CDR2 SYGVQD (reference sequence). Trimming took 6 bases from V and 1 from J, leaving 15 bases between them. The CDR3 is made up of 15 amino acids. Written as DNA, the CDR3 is TGCGCCAGCAGCCTCGACCTCGGGCCGAACACTGAAGCTTTCTTT. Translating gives CASSLDLGPNTEAFF.

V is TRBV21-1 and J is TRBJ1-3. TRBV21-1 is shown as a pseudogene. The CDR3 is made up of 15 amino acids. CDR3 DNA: TGTGCCAGCGCCTCCGGGTCCGGTACTGGAAACACCATATATTTT. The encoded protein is CASASGSGTGNTIYF.

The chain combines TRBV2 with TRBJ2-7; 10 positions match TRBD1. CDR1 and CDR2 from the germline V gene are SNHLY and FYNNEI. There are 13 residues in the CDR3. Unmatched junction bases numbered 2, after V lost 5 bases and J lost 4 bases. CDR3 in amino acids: CASSRTGGYEQYF. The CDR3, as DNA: TGTGCCAGCAGTCGGACAGGGGGATACGAGCAGTACTTC.

The CDR3 spells CASSYGTPGELFF. CDR3 sequence (DNA): TGCGCCAGCAGCTACGGGACACCCGGGGAGCTGTTTTTT. The chain carries TRBV5-1 and TRBJ2-2; D is possibly TRBD1 (6 bases). Germline CDR1 is SGHRS and CDR2 is YFSETQ. Trimming removed 3 bases from V and 6 bases from J, with 9 bases in between. This CDR3 contains 13 residues.

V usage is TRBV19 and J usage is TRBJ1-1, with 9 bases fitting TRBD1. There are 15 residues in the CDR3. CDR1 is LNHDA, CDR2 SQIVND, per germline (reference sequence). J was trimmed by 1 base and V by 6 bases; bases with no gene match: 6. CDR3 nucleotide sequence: TGTGCCAGTAGACCGGACAGGGGTAAGAACACTGAAGCTTTCTTT. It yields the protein CASRPDRGKNTEAFF.

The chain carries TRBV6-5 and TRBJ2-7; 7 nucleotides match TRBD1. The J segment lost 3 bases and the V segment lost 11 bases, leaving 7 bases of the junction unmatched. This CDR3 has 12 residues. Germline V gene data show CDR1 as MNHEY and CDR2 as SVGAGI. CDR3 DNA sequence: TGTGCCTCAGGGGGACGGGGCTACGAGCAGTACTTC. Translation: CASGGRGYEQYF.

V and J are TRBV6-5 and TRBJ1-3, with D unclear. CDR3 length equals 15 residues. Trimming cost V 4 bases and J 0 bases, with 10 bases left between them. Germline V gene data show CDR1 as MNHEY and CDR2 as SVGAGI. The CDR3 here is CASSSLESSGNTIYF. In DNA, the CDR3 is TGTGCCAGCAGTTCCCTCGAATCCTCTGGAAACACCATATATTTT.

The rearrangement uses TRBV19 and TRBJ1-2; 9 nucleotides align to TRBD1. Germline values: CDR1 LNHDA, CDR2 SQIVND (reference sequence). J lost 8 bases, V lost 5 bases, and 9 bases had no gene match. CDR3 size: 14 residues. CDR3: CASSEQGAAEGYTF. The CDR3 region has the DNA TGTGCCAGTAGTGAACAGGGGGCGGCGGAAGGCTACACCTTC.

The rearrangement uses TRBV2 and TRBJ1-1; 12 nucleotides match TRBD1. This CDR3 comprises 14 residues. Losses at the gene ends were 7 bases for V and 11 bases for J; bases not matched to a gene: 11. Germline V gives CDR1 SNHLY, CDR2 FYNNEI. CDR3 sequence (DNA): TGTGCCAGCAACATAAACCGGGACAGGGGGCTTGCTTTCTTT. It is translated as CASNINRDRGLAFF.

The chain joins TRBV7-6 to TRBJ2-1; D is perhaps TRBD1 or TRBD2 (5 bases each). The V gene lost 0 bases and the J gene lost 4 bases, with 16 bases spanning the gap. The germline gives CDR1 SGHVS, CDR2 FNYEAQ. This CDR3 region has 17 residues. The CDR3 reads CASSLALRGARYNEQFF. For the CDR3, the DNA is TGTGCCAGCAGCTTAGCGCTACGGGGCGCGCGGTACAATGAGCAGTTCTTC.

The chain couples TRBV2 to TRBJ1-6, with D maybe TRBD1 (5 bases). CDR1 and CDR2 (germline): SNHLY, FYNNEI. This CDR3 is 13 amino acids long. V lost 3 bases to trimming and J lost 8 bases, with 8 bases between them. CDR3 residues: CASSDRVYSPLHF. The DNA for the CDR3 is TGTGCCAGCAGTGACAGGGTGTATTCACCCCTCCACTTT. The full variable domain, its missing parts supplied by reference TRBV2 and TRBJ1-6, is EPEVTQTPSHQVTQMGQEVILRCVPISNHLYFYWYRQILGQKVEFLVSFYNNEISEKSEIFDDQFSVERPDGSNFTLKIRSTKLEDSAMYFCASSDRVYSPLHFGNGTRLTVT.

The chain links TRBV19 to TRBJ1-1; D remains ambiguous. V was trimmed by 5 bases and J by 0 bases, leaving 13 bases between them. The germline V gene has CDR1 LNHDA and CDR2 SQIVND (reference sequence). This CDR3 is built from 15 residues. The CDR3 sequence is CASSLWSGLNTEAFF. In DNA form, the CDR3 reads TGTGCCAGTAGTCTCTGGTCAGGTTTGAACACTGAAGCTTTCTTT.

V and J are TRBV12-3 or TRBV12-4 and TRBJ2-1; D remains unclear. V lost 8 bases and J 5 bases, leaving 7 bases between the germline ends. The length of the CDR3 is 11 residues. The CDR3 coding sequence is TGTGCCAGCCATCTTAACAATGAGCAGTTCTTC. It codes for CASHLNNEQFF.

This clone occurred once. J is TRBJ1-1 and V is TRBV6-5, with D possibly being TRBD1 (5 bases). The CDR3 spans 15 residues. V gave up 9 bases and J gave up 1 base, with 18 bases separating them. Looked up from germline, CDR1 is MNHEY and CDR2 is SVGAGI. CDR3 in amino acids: CASRIALDRNTEAFF. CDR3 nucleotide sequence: TGTGCCAGTCGTATCGCCCTAGACAGGAACACTGAAGCTTTCTTT.

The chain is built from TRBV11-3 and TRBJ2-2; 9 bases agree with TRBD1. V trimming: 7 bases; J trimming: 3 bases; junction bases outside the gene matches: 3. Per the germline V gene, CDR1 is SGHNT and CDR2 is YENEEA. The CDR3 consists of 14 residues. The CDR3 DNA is TGTGCCAGCAAAGACAGGGGGGACACCGGGGAGCTGTTTTTT. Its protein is CASKDRGDTGELFF.

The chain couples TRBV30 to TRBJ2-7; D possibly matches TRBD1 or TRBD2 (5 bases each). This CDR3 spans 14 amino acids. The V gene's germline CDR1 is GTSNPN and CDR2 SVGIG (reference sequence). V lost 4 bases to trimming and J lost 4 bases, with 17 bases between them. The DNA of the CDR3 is TGTGCCTGGAAAGTAATGGGGGTAGGTTACGAGCAGTACTTC. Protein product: CAWKVMGVGYEQYF.

The CDR3 DNA is TGTGCCATCAAGGGGGAGGGAAGCTCCTACAATGAGCAGTTCTTC. It translates to CAIKGEGSSYNEQFF. The V gene is TRBV10-3, the J gene TRBJ2-1; D might be TRBD2 (7 bases). Germline V gene sequence: CDR1 ENHRY, CDR2 SYGVKD. Trimming stripped 7 bases from V and 0 bases from J, with 13 bases between. CDR3 length: 15 residues.

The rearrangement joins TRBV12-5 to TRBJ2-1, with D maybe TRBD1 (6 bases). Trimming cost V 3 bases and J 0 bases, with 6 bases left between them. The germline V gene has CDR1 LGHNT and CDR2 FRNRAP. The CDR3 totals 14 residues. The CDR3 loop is CASGLGGSYNEQFF. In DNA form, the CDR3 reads TGTGCTAGTGGTTTAGGGGGCTCCTACAATGAGCAGTTCTTC.

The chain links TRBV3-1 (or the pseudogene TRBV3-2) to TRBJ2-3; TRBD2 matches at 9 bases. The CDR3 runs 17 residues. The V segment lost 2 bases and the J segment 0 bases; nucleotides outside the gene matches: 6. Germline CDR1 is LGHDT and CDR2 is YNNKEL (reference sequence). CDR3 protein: CASSQRSSGASTDTQYF. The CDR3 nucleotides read TGTGCCAGCAGCCAACGCTCTAGCGGGGCAAGCACAGATACGCAGTATTTT.

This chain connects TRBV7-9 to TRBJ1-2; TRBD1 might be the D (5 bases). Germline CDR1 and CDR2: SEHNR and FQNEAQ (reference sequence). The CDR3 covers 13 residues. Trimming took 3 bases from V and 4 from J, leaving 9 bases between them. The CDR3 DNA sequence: TGTGCCAGCAGCTTGGGGCCGAGCTATGGCTACACCTTC. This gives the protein CASSLGPSYGYTF.

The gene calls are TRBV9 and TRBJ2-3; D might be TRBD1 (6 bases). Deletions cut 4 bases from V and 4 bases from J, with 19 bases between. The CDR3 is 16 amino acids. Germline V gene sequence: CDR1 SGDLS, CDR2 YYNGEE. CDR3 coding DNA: TGTGCCAGCAGCCTCACCTGGGGGCTCAATGCAGATACGCAGTATTTT. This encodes CASSLTWGLNADTQYF.

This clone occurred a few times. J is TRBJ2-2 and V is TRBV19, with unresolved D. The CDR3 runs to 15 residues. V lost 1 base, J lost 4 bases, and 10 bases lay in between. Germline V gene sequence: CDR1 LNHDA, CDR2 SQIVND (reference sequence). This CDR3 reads CASSIVASLTGELFF. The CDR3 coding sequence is TGTGCCAGTAGTATAGTCGCCTCCCTCACCGGGGAGCTGTTTTTT.

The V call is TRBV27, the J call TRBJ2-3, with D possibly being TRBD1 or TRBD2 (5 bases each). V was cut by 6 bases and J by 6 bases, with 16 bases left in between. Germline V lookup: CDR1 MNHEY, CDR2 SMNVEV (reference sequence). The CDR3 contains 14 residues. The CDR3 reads CASRPRDPADTQYF. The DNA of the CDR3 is TGTGCCAGCAGACCCCGGGACCCCGCTGATACGCAGTATTTT.

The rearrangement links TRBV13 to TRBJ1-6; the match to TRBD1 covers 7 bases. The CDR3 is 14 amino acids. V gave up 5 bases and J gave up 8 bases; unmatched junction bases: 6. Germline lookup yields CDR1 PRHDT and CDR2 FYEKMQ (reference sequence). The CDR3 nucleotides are TGTGCCAGCAGCCGACAGGGAGTTTATTCACCCCTCCACTTT. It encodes CASSRQGVYSPLHF.